This TCR beta chain comes out of a study of shared clonotypes between healthy human individuals. Study findings and constraints: The study found lower generation probabilities in non-shared clonotypes than in those shared by all four donors. A handful of donors had around 5% of their naive CD4 clonotypes in common.

The germline CDR1 and CDR2 sequences are SGHKS and YYEKEE (reference sequence). This CDR3 comprises 14 residues. Deletions cut 4 bases from V and 4 bases from J, with 14 bases between. With respect to this clone: As yet, its antigen is unknown.

The assay was carried out at the deep level. Sequencing was performed with immunoSEQ multiplex PCR; in TCRdb, only in-frame clones are kept and a portion is missing. Of about a million clones detected, 70% to 85% appear once; the ten largest clones hold over 1.3%. This chain joins TRBV5-5 and TRBJ1-2; possible D gene TRBD1, 6 bases. Source material: memory CD4+ T cells sorted from blood. Subset in this sample: CD45RA-negative fraction. The receptor was isolated from a man younger than 35 in good health. The CDR3 region has the DNA TGTGCCAGCAGCCTTCAACAGGGTTCCTATGGCTACACCTTC. Residues: CASSLQQGSYGYTF.